Here is one T cell receptor (beta chain) with its context. Its antigen is as yet unknown. This record belongs to a study of T-cell reconstitution after alpha-beta-depleted transplantation in children. Using unique molecular identifiers, the investigators prepared the TCRbeta library. TCRdb fed the PCR reads into MiXCR, producing one record per CDR3 protein. Among around 25,000 distinct CDR3 sequences listed, about a sixth were seen once. Broader study findings: Newly made T cells mostly supplied T-cell counts and diversity one year after transplant. Expanded graft clones numbering several hundred reportedly gave rise to alpha-beta T cells about two months after transplant.

V lost 0 bases and J 7 bases, leaving 18 bases between the germline ends. This CDR3 has 17 amino acids. Germline V lookup: CDR1 SGHVS, CDR2 FNYEAQ. The rearrangement links TRBV7-6 to TRBJ2-2, with D unresolved. This clonotype was sampled from a male patient between 2 and 10 years old who had a stem cell transplant for acute lymphoblastic leukemia, so the T cells may come from the graft donor. This sample comprised PBMCs, mostly from graft donor cells, obtained 60 days after TCRalphabeta/CD19-depleted stem cell transplant. The CDR3 sequence: CASSLAPGVIGIGELFF. CDR3 in DNA: TGTGCCAGCAGCTTAGCACCGGGTGTGATTGGAATCGGGGAGCTGTTTTTT.